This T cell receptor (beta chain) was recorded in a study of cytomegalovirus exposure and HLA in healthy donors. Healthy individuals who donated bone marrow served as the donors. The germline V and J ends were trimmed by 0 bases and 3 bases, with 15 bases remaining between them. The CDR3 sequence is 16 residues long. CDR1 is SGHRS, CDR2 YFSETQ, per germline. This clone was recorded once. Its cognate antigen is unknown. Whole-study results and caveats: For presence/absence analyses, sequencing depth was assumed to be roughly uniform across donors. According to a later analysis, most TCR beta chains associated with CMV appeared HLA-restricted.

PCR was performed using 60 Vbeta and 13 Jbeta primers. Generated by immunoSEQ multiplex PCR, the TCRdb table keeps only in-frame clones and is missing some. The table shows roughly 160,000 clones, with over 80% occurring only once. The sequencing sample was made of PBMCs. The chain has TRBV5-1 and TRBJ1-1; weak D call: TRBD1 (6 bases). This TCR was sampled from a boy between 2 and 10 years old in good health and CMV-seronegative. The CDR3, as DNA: TGCGCCAGCAGCTTGGGGCAGACAGGAAGATACACTGAAGCTTTCTTT. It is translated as CASSLGQTGRYTEAFF.